The 29 T cell receptor beta chains below come from one sample, sequenced in a study of patients and donors after allogeneic stem cell transplantation. TCRdb re-analysed the RT-PCR reads in MiXCR, keeping a single row per CDR3 protein. The sample includes about 150,000 distinct CDR3 sequences, roughly two fifths of them seen just once. The sample consisted of blood, either unsorted or a sorted T cell fraction (not recorded which). These receptors came from a human donor who was either an allogeneic HSCT recipient or a stem cell or donor lymphocyte infusion donor (not recorded which). It is not recorded whose cells these are; they may come from a transplant donor.

This clonotype has just a few counts. The V gene is TRBV5-1, the J gene TRBJ1-1, with 7 positions matching TRBD1. The CDR3 totals 13 residues. Germline-derived CDR1 and CDR2 are SGHRS and YFSETQ. Trimming cost V 4 bases and J 8 bases; bases outside gene matches: 8. CDR3: CASSPRTGDEAFF. In nucleotides, the CDR3 is TGCGCCAGCAGCCCCCGGACAGGCGACGAAGCTTTCTTT. The full variable domain, in which reference TRBV5-1 and TRBJ1-1 provide the parts outside the CDR3, is KAGVTQTPRYLIKTRGQQVTLSCSPISGHRSVSWYQQTPGQGLQFLFEYFSETQRNKGNFPGRFSGRQFSNSRSEMNVSTLELGDSALYLCASSPRTGDEAFFGQGTRLTVV.

This chain connects TRBV27 to TRBJ2-3; D remains ambiguous. The CDR3 runs 11 residues. Germline-derived CDR1 and CDR2 are MNHEY and SMNVEV (reference sequence). Trimming shortened V by 6 bases and J by 5 bases, and 6 bases separated the two germline ends. CDR3 loop: CASRRRDTQYF. In DNA form, the CDR3 reads TGTGCCAGCAGGCGAAGAGATACGCAGTATTTT.

The gene calls are TRBV20-1 and TRBJ1-2; 9 nucleotides align to TRBD1. The CDR3 spans 13 residues. The V segment lost 6 bases and the J segment 3 bases; nucleotides outside the gene matches: 5. The germline V gene encodes CDR1 DFQATT and CDR2 SNEGSKA (reference sequence). The CDR3 nucleotides are TGCAGTGCGTTTACAGGGGGCCACTATGGCTACACCTTC. As protein: CSAFTGGHYGYTF.

Regarding this clonotype: The DNA is left out, because the CDR3 cannot be placed on it with certainty; the CDR3 is given as TCRdb lists it. The chain carries TRBV7-9 and TRBJ2-7; TRBD1 reflects the table's D call only, with no check against the DNA. The CDR3 is 14 amino acids in total, end residues counted. CDR1 SEHNR and CDR2 FQNEAQ come from the germline V gene (reference sequence). This CDR3 reads CASSLLRVGPGTVF.

The chain links TRBV4-3 to TRBJ1-2, with no clear D. Germline CDR1 and CDR2: LGHNA and YSLEER. V dropped 0 bases and J dropped 0 bases, with 5 bases sitting between them. The CDR3 extends over 14 amino acids. CDR3 in DNA: TGCGCCAGCAGCCAAGATCGGACTAACTATGGCTACACCTTC. Residues: CASSQDRTNYGYTF.

This clonotype was seen more than once but under ten times. DNA for the CDR3: TGCGCCAGCAGCCAAGAAGTAGGGGGGGCGGCTGGCACTGAAGCTTTCTTT. Amino acids: CASSQEVGGAAGTEAFF. The genes are TRBV4-1 and TRBJ1-1; TRBD1 is a possible D gene (6 bases). CDR3 length equals 17 residues. The V gene's germline CDR1 is MGHRA and CDR2 YSYEKL. V shed 0 bases and J shed 4 bases, with 18 bases lying between them.

The chain carries TRBV20-1 and TRBJ1-1; D remains ambiguous. V dropped 1 base and J dropped 0 bases, with 6 bases sitting between them. The V gene's germline CDR1 is DFQATT and CDR2 SNEGSKA (reference sequence). CDR3 length equals 13 residues. CDR3 sequence: CSARGGVNTEAFF. CDR3 nucleotide sequence: TGCAGTGCTAGAGGAGGAGTGAACACTGAAGCTTTCTTT.

This clonotype was counted a few times. The chain joins TRBV12-3 or TRBV12-4 to TRBJ2-1, with 13 bases that match TRBD2. The V segment lost 4 bases and the J segment 14 bases; nucleotides outside the gene matches: 8. The CDR3 totals 14 residues. Here the CDR3 reads CASSSGTSGEVEFF. In DNA, the CDR3 is TGTGCCAGCAGTTCGGGGACTAGCGGGGAGGTAGAGTTCTTC.

This rearrangement joins TRBV7-3 to TRBJ2-5; D call uncertain. Germline V lookup: CDR1 SGHTA, CDR2 FQGTGA. The CDR3 is 15 amino acids. Between the trimmed V and J ends, which lost 1 base and 1 base, there was a span of 10 bases. The CDR3 DNA reads TGTGCCAGCAGCTTAAAAGGATGGGGCCAAGAGACCCAGTACTTC. It encodes CASSLKGWGQETQYF.

The chain combines TRBV6-2 or TRBV6-3 with TRBJ1-6, with D maybe TRBD1 (5 bases). Trimming stripped 0 bases from V and 7 bases from J, with 22 bases between. This CDR3 contains 19 residues. Germline assignment: CDR1 MNHEY and CDR2 SVGEGT. The CDR3 loop reads CASSYSRLGTQKGNSPLHF. In DNA form, the CDR3 reads TGTGCCAGCAGTTACTCTCGCCTGGGGACCCAAAAGGGGAATTCACCCCTCCACTTT.

CDR3 DNA sequence: TGCGCCAGCACCGGGACAGATTTTAACTATAATTCACCCCTCCACTTT. This encodes CASTGTDFNYNSPLHF. This chain uses TRBV5-1 with TRBJ1-6; 7 nucleotides line up with TRBD1. Germline CDR1 SGHRS, CDR2 YFSETQ. The V segment lost 6 bases and the J segment 3 bases; nucleotides outside the gene matches: 9. The CDR3 is 16 residues long. The full variable domain, with the rest looked up from reference TRBV5-1 and TRBJ1-6, is KAGVTQTPRYLIKTRGQQVTLSCSPISGHRSVSWYQQTPGQGLQFLFEYFSETQRNKGNFPGRFSGRQFSNSRSEMNVSTLELGDSALYLCASTGTDFNYNSPLHFGNGTRLTVT.

The genes are TRBV6-5 and TRBJ1-2, with D perhaps TRBD1 (5 bases). V dropped 0 bases and J dropped 4 bases, with 15 bases sitting between them. Germline V gene sequence: CDR1 MNHEY, CDR2 SVGAGI. The CDR3 extends over 16 amino acids. The chain's CDR3 is CASSYSQASVFYGYTF. CDR3 in DNA: TGTGCCAGCAGTTACTCACAGGCCTCCGTCTTCTATGGCTACACCTTC.

The V and J genes are TRBV12-3 or TRBV12-4 and TRBJ2-1; 11 bases match TRBD1. J gave up 0 bases and V 4 bases, and 20 bases lay outside the gene matches. The CDR3 sequence is 22 residues long. The CDR3 sequence: CASSSPRDPGQGEMSSYNEQFF. CDR3 DNA: TGTGCCAGCAGTTCTCCAAGGGACCCGGGACAGGGGGAGATGAGCTCCTACAATGAGCAGTTCTTC.

The gene calls are TRBV7-6 and TRBJ1-2; 7 nucleotides line up with TRBD1. The CDR3 has 12 residues. J gave up 7 bases and V 4 bases, and 3 bases lay outside the gene matches. Germline V gene sequence: CDR1 SGHVS, CDR2 FNYEAQ. The CDR3 here is CASSSTGFGYTF. DNA for the CDR3: TGTGCCAGCAGCTCGACAGGGTTTGGCTACACCTTC. The whole variable domain, filled in from reference TRBV7-6 and TRBJ1-2, reads GAGVSQSPRYKVTKRGQDVALRCDPISGHVSLYWYRQALGQGPEFLTYFNYEAQQDKSGLPNDRFSAERPEGSISTLTIQRTEQRDSAMYRCASSSTGFGYTFGSGTRLTVV.

The chain employs TRBV7-8 and TRBJ1-1; unclear D gene. The germline V and J ends were trimmed by 6 bases and 1 base, with 12 bases remaining between them. The CDR3 is made up of 14 amino acids. The V gene's germline CDR1 is SGHVS and CDR2 FQNEAQ. In DNA form, the CDR3 reads TGTGCCAGCAGGAACGGGCCGAGGAACACTGAAGCTTTCTTT. This translates into CASRNGPRNTEAFF.

This clonotype occurred once. The chain joins TRBV20-1 to TRBJ2-1, with 8 bases that match TRBD2. The CDR3 consists of 13 residues. Germline CDR1 reads DFQATT; CDR2 reads SNEGSKA (reference sequence). CDR3 residues: CRPRGGPYNEQFF. The CDR3, as DNA: TGCAGGCCCCGGGGGGGGCCCTACAATGAGCAGTTCTTC.

The chain recombines TRBV6-5 with TRBJ2-1; D is unresolved. V was cut by 2 bases and J by 3 bases, with 8 bases left in between. There are 14 residues in the CDR3. Germline CDR1 is MNHEY and CDR2 is SVGAGI. The CDR3 sequence is CASSYDGIYNEQFF. DNA of the CDR3: TGTGCCAGCAGTTACGACGGAATCTACAATGAGCAGTTCTTC.

This clonotype was detected a few times. The CDR3 region has the DNA TGTGCCAGCAGCCGCCTAAAGAGTTTAAGGGACTATGGCTACACCTTC. As protein: CASSRLKSLRDYGYTF. The chain uses TRBV4-2 and TRBJ1-2; D unclear. The CDR3 is 16 amino acids. V lost 4 bases and J 3 bases, leaving 18 bases between the germline ends. Germline loops: CDR1 LGHNA, CDR2 YNFKEQ.

This clonotype has only a few counts. The rearrangement uses TRBV12-3 or TRBV12-4 and TRBJ1-1; D gene ambiguous. This CDR3 contains 14 residues. V shed 4 bases and J shed 5 bases, with 14 bases lying between them. The CDR3, as DNA: TGTGCCAGCAGTTCCAAAAACAGAGGGACTGAAGCTTTCTTT. Its translation is CASSSKNRGTEAFF.

The chain carries TRBV12-3 or TRBV12-4 and TRBJ1-5; possible D gene TRBD1, 6 bases. The length of the CDR3 is 17 residues. Trimming left V 5 bases short and J 1 base short, with 18 bases between. CDR3 in amino acids: CASSRGGPTLSNQPQHF. DNA for the CDR3: TGTGCCAGCAGTAGAGGGGGGCCGACCTTAAGCAATCAGCCCCAGCATTTT.

V usage is TRBV15 and J usage is TRBJ1-2; TRBD1 agrees at 10 bases. The CDR3 is 14 residues long. V was clipped by 1 base and J by 8 bases; unmatched bases: 4. Germline values: CDR1 LNHNV, CDR2 YYDKDF (reference sequence). The CDR3 is CATSRGQGASGYTF. The CDR3, as DNA: TGTGCCACCAGCAGAGGACAGGGGGCGTCCGGCTACACCTTC. The whole variable domain, filled in from reference TRBV15 and TRBJ1-2, reads DAMVIQNPRYQVTQFGKPVTLSCSQTLNHNVMYWYQQKSSQAPKLLFHYYDKDFNNEADTPDNFQSRRPNTSFCFLDIRSPGLGDTAMYLCATSRGQGASGYTFGSGTRLTVV.

The rearrangement uses TRBV11-1 and TRBJ1-4, with D unresolved. Trimming removed 1 base at V and 11 bases at J, with 11 bases between. CDR1 and CDR2 (germline): SGHAT, FQDESV (reference sequence). The CDR3 has 13 amino acids. The CDR3 region has the DNA TGTGCCAGCAGCTTAGACATGGATGGGAAACTGTTTTTT. This sequence encodes CASSLDMDGKLFF.

This sequence joins TRBV7-9 and TRBJ1-2; TRBD1 agrees at 7 bases. The germline V gene encodes CDR1 SEHNR and CDR2 FQNEAQ (reference sequence). V dropped 5 bases and J dropped 6; count of bases not matched to a gene: 12. The CDR3 has 15 residues. The chain's CDR3 is CASSPTGLDFDGYTF. The CDR3 coding sequence is TGTGCCAGCAGCCCGACAGGGCTCGACTTTGATGGCTACACCTTC.

This clonotype was detected a few times. J is TRBJ1-3 and V is TRBV7-6, with TRBD1 as a possible D gene (5 bases). Germline assignment: CDR1 SGHVS and CDR2 FNYEAQ. This CDR3 has 16 amino acids. The germline V and J ends were trimmed by 0 bases and 0 bases, with 9 bases remaining between them. The CDR3 region has the DNA TGTGCCAGCAGCTTAGCCTGGGGGAGCTCTGGAAACACCATATATTTT. It translates to CASSLAWGSSGNTIYF.

This clonotype was counted between two and nine times. The genes are TRBV29-1 and TRBJ1-2, with TRBD1 as a possible D gene (6 bases). The CDR3 has 13 residues. V was shortened by 7 bases and J by 4 bases, with 16 bases between the two germline ends. Germline CDR1 SQVTM, CDR2 ANQGSEA. CDR3 in DNA: TGCAGCGCCGAGAGGGGGTTCGGCTATGGCTACACCTTC. It yields the protein CSAERGFGYGYTF.

The gene calls are TRBV9 and TRBJ2-2, with 8 bases identical to TRBD1. This CDR3 contains 16 residues. The trim removed 0 bases at V and 5 bases at J, leaving 6 bases unmatched. Germline-derived CDR1 and CDR2 are SGDLS and YYNGEE. The CDR3 loop reads CASSVGGQGRTGELFF. CDR3 nucleotides: TGTGCCAGCAGCGTAGGAGGACAGGGCCGAACCGGGGAGCTGTTTTTT.

This clonotype was counted a few times. The V and J genes are TRBV20-1 and TRBJ1-4, with TRBD1 as a possible D gene (5 bases). Germline V gives CDR1 DFQATT, CDR2 SNEGSKA (reference sequence). V lost 6 bases and J 8 bases, leaving 13 bases between the germline ends. The length of the CDR3 is 12 residues. This CDR3 is CSADPRGEKLFF. Here the CDR3 DNA reads TGCAGTGCGGATCCTCGGGGGGAAAAACTGTTTTTT.

This clonotype was counted between two and nine times. This rearrangement joins TRBV20-1 to TRBJ2-1; TRBD2 is a possible D gene (6 bases). Germline lookup yields CDR1 DFQATT and CDR2 SNEGSKA (reference sequence). Trimming pared 1 base from V and 9 bases from J, leaving 16 bases between. The CDR3 is 14 amino acids. CDR3 region: CSARGVTRSSEQFF. The CDR3 DNA follows: TGCAGTGCTAGAGGAGTGACTAGGAGCAGTGAGCAGTTCTTC.

This rearrangement joins TRBV7-2 to TRBJ1-1; D is unclear. The CDR3 contains 15 residues. V dropped 4 bases and J dropped 3 bases, with 15 bases sitting between them. Germline assignment: CDR1 SGHTA and CDR2 FQGNSA. Here the CDR3 DNA reads TGTGCCAGCAGCTCCTGGGCCCTCTGGGACACTGAAGCTTTCTTT. Translating it yields CASSSWALWDTEAFF.